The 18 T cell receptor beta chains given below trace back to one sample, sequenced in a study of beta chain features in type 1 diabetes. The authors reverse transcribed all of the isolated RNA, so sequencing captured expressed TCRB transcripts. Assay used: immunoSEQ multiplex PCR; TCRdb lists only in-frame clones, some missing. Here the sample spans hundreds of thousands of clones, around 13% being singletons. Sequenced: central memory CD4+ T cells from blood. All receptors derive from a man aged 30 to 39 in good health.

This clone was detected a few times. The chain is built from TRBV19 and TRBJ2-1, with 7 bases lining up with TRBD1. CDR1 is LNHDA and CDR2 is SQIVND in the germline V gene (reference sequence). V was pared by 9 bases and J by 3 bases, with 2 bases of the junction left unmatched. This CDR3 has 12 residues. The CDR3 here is CASGQDYNEQFF. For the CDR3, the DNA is TGTGCCAGCGGACAGGACTACAATGAGCAGTTCTTC.

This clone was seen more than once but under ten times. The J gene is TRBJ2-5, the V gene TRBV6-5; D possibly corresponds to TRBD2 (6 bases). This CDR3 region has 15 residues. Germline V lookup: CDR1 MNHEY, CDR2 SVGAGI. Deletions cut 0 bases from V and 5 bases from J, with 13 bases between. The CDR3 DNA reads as TGTGCCAGCAGTTACTCGACTAGTACCGGGGAGACCCAGTACTTC. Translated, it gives CASSYSTSTGETQYF.

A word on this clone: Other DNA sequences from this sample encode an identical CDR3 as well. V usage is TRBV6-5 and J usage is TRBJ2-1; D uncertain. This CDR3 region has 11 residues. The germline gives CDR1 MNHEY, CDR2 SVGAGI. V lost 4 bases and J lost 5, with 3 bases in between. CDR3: CASSLDNEQFF. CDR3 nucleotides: TGTGCCAGCAGTTTAGACAATGAGCAGTTCTTC.

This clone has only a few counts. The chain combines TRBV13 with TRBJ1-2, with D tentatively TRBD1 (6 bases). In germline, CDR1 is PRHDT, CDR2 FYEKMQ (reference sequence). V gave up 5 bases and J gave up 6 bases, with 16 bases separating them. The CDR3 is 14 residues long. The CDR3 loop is CASSGPINRDGYTF. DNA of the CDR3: TGTGCCAGCAGCGGACCCATTAACAGGGATGGCTACACCTTC.

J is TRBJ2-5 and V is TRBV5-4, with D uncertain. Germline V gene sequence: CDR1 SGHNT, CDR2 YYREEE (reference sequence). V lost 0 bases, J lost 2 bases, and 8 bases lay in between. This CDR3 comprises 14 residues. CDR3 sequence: CASSLGPEQETQYF. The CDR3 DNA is TGTGCCAGCAGCTTGGGTCCGGAGCAAGAGACCCAGTACTTC.

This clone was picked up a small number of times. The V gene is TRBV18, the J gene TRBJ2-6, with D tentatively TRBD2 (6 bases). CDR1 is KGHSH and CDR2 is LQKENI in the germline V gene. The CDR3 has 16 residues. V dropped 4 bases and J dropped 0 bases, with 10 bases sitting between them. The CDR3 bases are TGTGCCAGCTCACTGGGGCGGGGCTCTGGGGCCAACGTCCTGACTTTC. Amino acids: CASSLGRGSGANVLTF.

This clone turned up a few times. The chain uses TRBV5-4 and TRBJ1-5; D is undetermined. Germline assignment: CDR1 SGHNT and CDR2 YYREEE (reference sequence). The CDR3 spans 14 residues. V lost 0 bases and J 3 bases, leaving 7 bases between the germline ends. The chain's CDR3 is CASSLGGSNQPQHF. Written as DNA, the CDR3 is TGTGCCAGCAGCTTGGGAGGGTCCAATCAGCCCCAGCATTTT.

CDR3 coding DNA: TGTGCCAGCAGTCGATTACAGGGTAGTGGGGTCTACGAGCAGTACTTC. It is translated as CASSRLQGSGVYEQYF. The chain has TRBV5-6 and TRBJ2-7; weak D call: TRBD1 (6 bases). The length of the CDR3 is 16 residues. CDR1 and CDR2 (germline): SGHDT, YYEEEE. V lost 5 bases to trimming and J lost 3 bases, with 21 bases between them.

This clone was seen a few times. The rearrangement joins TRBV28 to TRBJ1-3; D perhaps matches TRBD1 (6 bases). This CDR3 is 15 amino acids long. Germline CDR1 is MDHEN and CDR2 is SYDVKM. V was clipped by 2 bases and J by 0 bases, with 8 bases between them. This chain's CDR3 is CASSLMTGSGNTIYF. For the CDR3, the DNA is TGTGCCAGCAGTTTAATGACAGGCTCTGGAAACACCATATATTTT.

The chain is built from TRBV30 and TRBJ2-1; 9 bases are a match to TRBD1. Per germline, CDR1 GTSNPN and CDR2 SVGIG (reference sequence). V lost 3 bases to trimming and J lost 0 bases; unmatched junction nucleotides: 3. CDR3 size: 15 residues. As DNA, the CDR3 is TGTGCCTGGAGGGGGACAGGGAGCTCCTACAATGAGCAGTTCTTC. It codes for CAWRGTGSSYNEQFF.

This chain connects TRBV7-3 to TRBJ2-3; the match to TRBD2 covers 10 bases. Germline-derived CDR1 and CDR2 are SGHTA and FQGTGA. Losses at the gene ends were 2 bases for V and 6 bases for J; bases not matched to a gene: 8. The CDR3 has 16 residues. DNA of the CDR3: TGTGCCAGCAGCTTATGGGCTAGCGGGAGTAAGGATACGCAGTATTTT. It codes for CASSLWASGSKDTQYF.

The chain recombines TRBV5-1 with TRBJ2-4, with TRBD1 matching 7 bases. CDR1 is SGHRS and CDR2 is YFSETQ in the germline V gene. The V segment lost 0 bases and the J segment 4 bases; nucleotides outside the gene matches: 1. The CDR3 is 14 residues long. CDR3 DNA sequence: TGCGCCAGCAGCTTGGAGGGGGCAAAAAACATTCAGTACTTC. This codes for CASSLEGAKNIQYF.

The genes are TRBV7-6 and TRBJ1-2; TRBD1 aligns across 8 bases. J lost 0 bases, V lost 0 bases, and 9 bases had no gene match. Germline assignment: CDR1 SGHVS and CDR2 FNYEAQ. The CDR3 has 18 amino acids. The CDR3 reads CASSLADRGREANYGYTF. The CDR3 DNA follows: TGTGCCAGCAGCTTAGCAGACAGGGGAAGGGAGGCTAACTATGGCTACACCTTC.

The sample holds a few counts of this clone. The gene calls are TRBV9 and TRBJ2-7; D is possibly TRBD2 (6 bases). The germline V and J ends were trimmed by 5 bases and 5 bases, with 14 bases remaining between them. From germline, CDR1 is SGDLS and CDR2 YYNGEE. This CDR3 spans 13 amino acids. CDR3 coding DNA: TGTGCCAGCAGTGCGCGCCCGGGGGACGAGCAGTACGTC. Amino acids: CASSARPGDEQYV.

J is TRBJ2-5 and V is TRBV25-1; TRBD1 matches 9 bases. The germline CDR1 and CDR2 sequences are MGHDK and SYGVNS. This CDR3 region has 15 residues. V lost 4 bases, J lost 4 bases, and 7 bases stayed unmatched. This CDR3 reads CASSAGTGSRETQYF. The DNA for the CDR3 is TGTGCCAGCAGTGCCGGGACAGGGTCGAGAGAGACCCAGTACTTC.

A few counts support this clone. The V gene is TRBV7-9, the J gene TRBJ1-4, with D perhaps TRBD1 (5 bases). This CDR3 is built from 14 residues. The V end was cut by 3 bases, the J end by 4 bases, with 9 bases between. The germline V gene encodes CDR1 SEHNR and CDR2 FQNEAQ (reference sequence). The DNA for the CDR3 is TGTGCCAGCAGCTTGGGGACCTTTAATGAAAAACTGTTTTTT. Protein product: CASSLGTFNEKLFF.

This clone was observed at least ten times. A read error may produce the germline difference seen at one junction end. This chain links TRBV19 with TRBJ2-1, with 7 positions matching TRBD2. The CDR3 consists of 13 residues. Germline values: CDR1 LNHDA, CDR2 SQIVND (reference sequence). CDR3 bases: TGTGCCAGTACCAACGCCCGGACTAGGTATCACGTCTTC. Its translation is CASTNARTRYHVF.

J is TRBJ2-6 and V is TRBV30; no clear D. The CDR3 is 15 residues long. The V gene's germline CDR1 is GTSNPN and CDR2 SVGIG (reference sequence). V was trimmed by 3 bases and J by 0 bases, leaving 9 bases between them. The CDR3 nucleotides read TGTGCCTGGAGGGAGTGGCACTCTGGGGCCAACGTCCTGACTTTC. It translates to CAWREWHSGANVLTF.